These 14 T cell receptor beta chains were sequenced from one sample in a study of cytomegalovirus exposure and HLA in healthy donors. The PCR had 60 Vbeta and 13 Jbeta primers. Here immunoSEQ multiplex PCR was the method, and the copy in TCRdb shows in-frame clones only, minus some. The sample includes around 99,000 clones, approximately 76% of them seen just once. Specimen: PBMCs. The receptors derive from a woman aged 45-59 years in good health and CMV-seropositive.

This clone was seen a few times. The chain combines TRBV12-5 with TRBJ2-7, with 11 nucleotides matching TRBD1. V dropped 6 bases and J dropped 4; count of bases not matched to a gene: 8. Germline V gene sequence: CDR1 LGHNT, CDR2 FRNRAP. The CDR3 spans 15 residues. The CDR3 bases are TGTGCTAGTGGGGCAGGACAGGGGGCAACATACGAGCAGTACTTC. Protein: CASGAGQGATYEQYF. Drawing the rest from reference TRBV12-5 and TRBJ2-7, the complete variable domain is DARVTQTPRHKVTEMGQEVTMRCQPILGHNTVFWYRQTMMQGLELLAYFRNRAPLDDSGMPKDRFSAEMPDATLATLKIQPSEPRDSAVYFCASGAGQGATYEQYFGPGTRLTVT.

The chain employs TRBV2 and TRBJ2-1; unclear D gene. Trimming left V 4 bases short and J 0 bases short, with 10 bases between. CDR3 length equals 15 residues. The germline V gene encodes CDR1 SNHLY and CDR2 FYNNEI. The DNA for the CDR3 is TGTGCCAGCAGTGCTGACTTTATCTCCTACAATGAGCAGTTCTTC. It encodes CASSADFISYNEQFF.

The rearrangement joins TRBV5-1 to TRBJ2-7; 8 positions match TRBD1. There are 14 residues in the CDR3. Germline CDR1 and CDR2: SGHRS and YFSETQ. Trimming at V came to 0 bases and at J to 5 bases, leaving 4 bases not matched to a gene. CDR3 loop: CASSLEDRAHEQYF. The CDR3 DNA is TGCGCCAGCAGCTTGGAGGACAGGGCCCACGAGCAGTACTTC.

This rearrangement joins TRBV5-5 to TRBJ2-7, with 8 bases aligning to TRBD2. The CDR3 consists of 15 residues. Losses at the gene ends were 4 bases for V and 5 bases for J; bases not matched to a gene: 11. Per the germline V gene, CDR1 is SGHKS and CDR2 is YYEKEE (reference sequence). Here the CDR3 DNA reads TGTGCCAGCAGCCTGGTCGCTAGCGGGTCTGACGAGCAGTACTTC. It codes for CASSLVASGSDEQYF.

In this sample, this clone turned up once. The chain combines TRBV5-1 with TRBJ1-2, with TRBD1 as a possible D gene (6 bases). V lost 1 base, J lost 10 bases, and 17 bases lay in between. The germline V gene has CDR1 SGHRS and CDR2 YFSETQ. This CDR3 comprises 14 residues. The CDR3 loop is CASSLNRQGGVYTF. The CDR3 DNA reads as TGCGCCAGCAGCTTGAATAGGCAAGGGGGTGTCTACACCTTC.

The chain is built from TRBV7-9 and TRBJ2-2, with D possibly matching TRBD1 (6 bases). This CDR3 contains 15 residues. V shed 3 bases and J shed 3 bases, with 11 bases lying between them. Germline V lookup: CDR1 SEHNR, CDR2 FQNEAQ (reference sequence). CDR3 region: CASSFPGAYTGELFF. CDR3 nucleotide sequence: TGTGCCAGCAGCTTTCCAGGGGCCTACACCGGGGAGCTGTTTTTT.

The V and J genes are TRBV13 and TRBJ2-3; D gene unclear. Germline V lookup: CDR1 PRHDT, CDR2 FYEKMQ (reference sequence). The ends were cut back, 5 bases at V and 4 bases at J, with 13 bases in the middle. This CDR3 is 14 amino acids long. DNA of the CDR3: TGTGCCAGCAGCCTCTACCTTCGCCCAGATACGCAGTATTTT. Translating gives CASSLYLRPDTQYF.

This clone was seen a single time. V and J are TRBV18 and TRBJ1-2; 7 positions match TRBD1. CDR1 and CDR2 from the germline V gene are KGHSH and LQKENI. V lost 3 bases, J lost 2 bases, and 6 bases stayed unmatched. The CDR3 loop spans 15 amino acids. CDR3 DNA sequence: TGTGCCAGCTCACCCACCCGGGGACAGAACTATGGCTACACCTTC. Protein product: CASSPTRGQNYGYTF.

This chain links TRBV2 with TRBJ1-5; a possible D gene is TRBD1 (5 bases). Germline CDR1 and CDR2: SNHLY and FYNNEI. The CDR3 contains 15 residues. Trimming pared 0 bases from V and 3 bases from J, leaving 9 bases between. CDR3 protein: CASSEAGQTNQPQHF. The CDR3 DNA sequence: TGTGCCAGCAGTGAAGCGGGGCAGACCAATCAGCCCCAGCATTTT.

J is TRBJ1-2 and V is TRBV7-9; D is ambiguous. Germline CDR1 is SEHNR and CDR2 is FQNEAQ (reference sequence). V was trimmed by 5 bases and J by 4 bases, leaving 14 bases between them. The CDR3 runs to 14 residues. The CDR3 nucleotides read TGTGCCAGCAGCCAGAGGGAGGTTCTCTATGGCTACACCTTC. Protein: CASSQREVLYGYTF.

The chain has TRBV5-5 and TRBJ2-7, with D possibly matching TRBD2 (7 bases). Germline V gene lookup returns CDR1 SGHKS and CDR2 YYEKEE (reference sequence). Trimming removed 3 bases at V and 5 bases at J, with 15 bases between. CDR3 length equals 14 residues. CDR3 loop: CASSSLWGGNEQYF. The CDR3 DNA sequence: TGTGCCAGCAGCTCCTTGTGGGGGGGCAACGAGCAGTACTTC. Filled out from reference TRBV5-5 and TRBJ2-7, the complete variable domain reads DAGVTQSPTHLIKTRGQQVTLRCSPISGHKSVSWYQQVLGQGPQFIFQYYEKEERGRGNFPDRFSARQFPNYSSELNVNALLLGDSALYLCASSSLWGGNEQYFGPGTRLTVT.

The rearrangement links TRBV7-2 to TRBJ1-1; D is unclear. Deletions cut 5 bases from V and 0 bases from J, with 7 bases between. Germline V CDR1 and CDR2: SGHTA, FQGNSA. The CDR3 spans 13 residues. The DNA of the CDR3 is TGTGCCAGCAGCCGACAATTGAACACTGAAGCTTTCTTT. Its translation: CASSRQLNTEAFF.

The chain carries TRBV7-9 and TRBJ2-1; D gene unclear. Trimming cost V 5 bases and J 5 bases, with 7 bases left between them. The CDR3 has 12 residues. Germline values: CDR1 SEHNR, CDR2 FQNEAQ (reference sequence). CDR3 loop: CASSPQDNEQFF. CDR3 DNA sequence: TGTGCCAGCAGCCCCCAGGACAATGAGCAGTTCTTC.

The chain couples TRBV19 to TRBJ2-7; TRBD1 matches 7 bases. CDR1 and CDR2 from the germline V gene are LNHDA and SQIVND (reference sequence). This CDR3 spans 14 amino acids. The V segment lost 3 bases and the J segment 0 bases; nucleotides outside the gene matches: 2. DNA for the CDR3: TGTGCCAGTAGTATGGGACAGTCCTCCTACGAGCAGTACTTC. Protein sequence: CASSMGQSSYEQYF.